A single sample is the source of the 26 T cell receptor beta chains below, sequenced in a study of radiotherapy plus CTLA-4 blockade in lung cancer. TCRdb's table, derived via immunoSEQ multiplex PCR, lists solely in-frame clones and lacks some. Seen here are about 97,000 clones, 65% to 75% observed once, and the top ten hold 2.5% to 3.5%. The input for sequencing was peripheral blood, taken from a patient treated with radiotherapy plus ipilimumab. The source of these receptors is a human donor with non-small cell lung cancer who had a partial response to radiotherapy plus ipilimumab. Some clones in this sample may be carry-over from other donors' samples.

This clone turned up a few times. V is TRBV7-2 and J is TRBJ1-6, with D possibly being TRBD1 (6 bases). Germline V gene lookup returns CDR1 SGHTA and CDR2 FQGNSA. CDR3 length: 14 amino acids. Trimming removed 6 bases at V and 11 bases at J, with 17 bases between. The chain's CDR3 is CASSYTSDSPPLHF. CDR3 sequence (DNA): TGTGCCAGCAGTTACACTTCGGACAGCCCACCCCTCCACTTT.

This clone was observed a handful of times. The chain combines TRBV18 with TRBJ2-7; TRBD1 agrees at 9 bases. The CDR3 spans 15 residues. Germline CDR1 and CDR2: KGHSH and LQKENI. Trimming removed 3 bases from V and 6 bases from J; junction bases left unmatched: 9. CDR3 residues: CASSPVGTGRREQYF. CDR3 DNA sequence: TGTGCCAGCTCACCCGTGGGGACAGGGCGTCGCGAGCAGTACTTC.

The rearrangement uses TRBV11-2 and TRBJ1-1; TRBD1 agrees at 7 bases. CDR1 and CDR2 from the germline V gene are SGHAT and FQNNGV. CDR3 length equals 15 residues. The trim removed 5 bases at V and 4 bases at J, leaving 10 bases unmatched. As DNA, the CDR3 is TGTGCCAGCAGCCCCGACAGGGCAATGAGCACTGAAGCTTTCTTT. It is translated as CASSPDRAMSTEAFF. The full variable domain, its missing parts supplied by reference TRBV11-2 and TRBJ1-1, is EAGVAQSPRYKIIEKRQSVAFWCNPISGHATLYWYQQILGQGPKLLIQFQNNGVVDDSQLPKDRFSAERLKGVDSTLKIQPAKLEDSAVYLCASSPDRAMSTEAFFGQGTRLTVV.

This clone has more than one count but fewer than ten. The V gene is TRBV10-2, the J gene TRBJ1-5; the match to TRBD1 covers 7 bases. CDR1 and CDR2 from the germline V gene are WSHSY and SAAADI. The CDR3 is 15 amino acids. V trimming: 8 bases; J trimming: 0 bases; junction bases outside the gene matches: 7. The CDR3 loop is CASQARGNSNQPQHF. Written as DNA, the CDR3 is TGCGCCAGCCAAGCCAGGGGGAATAGCAATCAGCCCCAGCATTTT.

This sequence joins TRBV10-1 and TRBJ2-5; 8 nucleotides agree with TRBD2. Trimming at V came to 5 bases and at J to 1 base, leaving 3 bases not matched to a gene. The CDR3 contains 14 residues. Germline-derived CDR1 and CDR2 are WNHNN and SYGVQD (reference sequence). CDR3 in amino acids: CASSFGGGQETQYF. The DNA of the CDR3 is TGCGCCAGCAGTTTCGGGGGGGGCCAAGAGACCCAGTACTTC.

This rearrangement joins TRBV7-2 to TRBJ2-3; 9 bases line up with TRBD2. The V gene end was trimmed by 1 base and the J gene end by 5 bases; junction bases not matched to a gene: 10. The CDR3 length is 17 residues. The V gene's germline CDR1 is SGHTA and CDR2 FQGNSA. The DNA for the CDR3 is TGTGCCAGCAGCTTAGGGACCCTAGCGGGAAAAGGAGATACGCAGTATTTT. Translation: CASSLGTLAGKGDTQYF.

V is TRBV25-1 and J is TRBJ2-1; no clear D gene. This CDR3 spans 16 amino acids. With 3 bases removed from V and 2 bases from J, the gap between germline ends came to 14 bases. Germline CDR1 MGHDK, CDR2 SYGVNS. The CDR3 DNA sequence: TGTGCCAGCAGTGACCAACAAGTGGGCGCCTACAATGAGCAGTTCTTC. Amino acid sequence: CASSDQQVGAYNEQFF. The full variable domain, rest sourced from reference TRBV25-1 and TRBJ2-1, is EADIYQTPRYLVIGTGKKITLECSQTMGHDKMYWYQQDPGMELHLIHYSYGVNSTEKGDLSSESTVSRIRTEHFPLTLESARPSHTSQYLCASSDQQVGAYNEQFFGPGTRLTVL.

This clone was counted once. The chain has TRBV5-4 and TRBJ2-5; 9 bases map to TRBD1. Germline V gene lookup returns CDR1 SGHNT and CDR2 YYREEE (reference sequence). The CDR3 extends over 14 amino acids. The V segment lost 4 bases and the J segment 5 bases; nucleotides outside the gene matches: 6. The CDR3 protein is CASSRDRAVETQYF. DNA of the CDR3: TGTGCCAGCAGCCGGGACAGGGCCGTGGAGACCCAGTACTTC.

V and J are TRBV4-1 and TRBJ1-6; D might be TRBD1 (5 bases). Germline CDR1 and CDR2: MGHRA and YSYEKL. The CDR3 consists of 17 residues. V lost 4 bases, J lost 8 bases, and 21 bases lay in between. CDR3 DNA sequence: TGCGCCAGCAGCCTTTCAGGGAGGCGGGGTATGGATTCACCCCTCCACTTT. Translation gives CASSLSGRRGMDSPLHF.

The chain combines TRBV6-1 with TRBJ2-3; 7 bases match TRBD1. The CDR3 is 13 amino acids. J lost 5 bases, V lost 4 bases, and 3 bases had no gene match. Germline CDR1 is MNHNS and CDR2 is SASEGT. The CDR3 loop reads CASSGGTVDTQYF. CDR3 DNA: TGTGCCAGCAGTGGGGGGACAGTAGATACGCAGTATTTT.

Only a few counts were recorded for this clone. The chain has TRBV30 and TRBJ2-7; 9 nucleotides agree with TRBD2. CDR3 length equals 14 residues. Looked up from germline, CDR1 is GTSNPN and CDR2 is SVGIG (reference sequence). V gave up 5 bases and J gave up 6 bases; unmatched junction bases: 11. The CDR3 region has the DNA TGTGCCTGGGGATGGCGGGAGGGTTACGGCGAGCAGTACTTC. Its translation: CAWGWREGYGEQYF.

The rearrangement links TRBV18 to TRBJ1-3; D is unresolved. V was pared by 4 bases and J by 2 bases, with 21 bases between. CDR1 and CDR2 (germline): KGHSH, LQKENI. The CDR3 sequence is 18 residues long. CDR3 in DNA: TGTGCCAGCTCACAGGCGGATGGCCTCTTGATTACTGGAAACACCATATATTTT. It specifies CASSQADGLLITGNTIYF.

The chain carries TRBV19 and TRBJ2-6; no clear D. This CDR3 is 15 amino acids long. Deletions cut 6 bases from V and 0 bases from J, with 9 bases between. Per the germline V gene, CDR1 is LNHDA and CDR2 is SQIVND (reference sequence). CDR3 DNA sequence: TGTGCCAGTAGCCCTCGAGACTCTGGGGCCAACGTCCTGACTTTC. Amino acid sequence: CASSPRDSGANVLTF.

The chain uses TRBV11-3 and TRBJ2-2, with D possibly being TRBD2 (6 bases). Trimming removed 2 bases at V and 13 bases at J, with 17 bases between. Germline V gene data show CDR1 as SGHNT and CDR2 as YENEEA. This CDR3 contains 14 residues. CDR3 DNA sequence: TGTGCCAGCAGCTTACCCTGGGGAGCGGGCGGGCTGTTTTTT. Translated, it gives CASSLPWGAGGLFF.

This clone was seen more than once but under ten times. This chain joins TRBV12-5 and TRBJ1-1, with D maybe TRBD1 (6 bases). Germline CDR1 reads LGHNT; CDR2 reads FRNRAP. V gave up 1 base and J gave up 1 base, with 13 bases separating them. The CDR3 extends over 16 amino acids. The CDR3 region is CASGLDPGQRNTEAFF. In DNA form, the CDR3 reads TGTGCTAGTGGTTTGGACCCCGGACAGAGGAACACTGAAGCTTTCTTT. Together with reference TRBV12-5 and TRBJ1-1, the CDR3 gives the full variable domain: DARVTQTPRHKVTEMGQEVTMRCQPILGHNTVFWYRQTMMQGLELLAYFRNRAPLDDSGMPKDRFSAEMPDATLATLKIQPSEPRDSAVYFCASGLDPGQRNTEAFFGQGTRLTVV.

As DNA, the CDR3 is TGTGCCACCAGCAGAGAGATTAGGGGCTCTGGGGCCAACGTCCTGACTTTC. This sequence encodes CATSREIRGSGANVLTF. The chain carries TRBV15 and TRBJ2-6, with a possible D match to TRBD1 (5 bases). The CDR3 covers 17 residues. Germline values: CDR1 LNHNV, CDR2 YYDKDF (reference sequence). Between the trimmed V and J ends, which lost 0 bases and 0 bases, there was a span of 9 bases.

There are many counts of this clone. The chain couples TRBV10-3 to TRBJ1-2; 7 nucleotides align to TRBD1. CDR1 and CDR2 from the germline V gene are ENHRY and SYGVKD. After removal of 6 bases from V and 5 bases from J, the junction contained 0 bases not matched to a gene. The CDR3 is 11 residues long. This chain's CDR3 is CAIRTGYGYTF. The CDR3 DNA reads TGTGCCATCAGGACAGGGTATGGCTACACCTTC.

This chain connects TRBV7-3 to TRBJ2-3, with D possibly matching TRBD1 (5 bases). Germline V gene data show CDR1 as SGHTA and CDR2 as FQGTGA. V was shortened by 5 bases and J by 0 bases, with 9 bases between the two germline ends. The CDR3 is 14 amino acids. The CDR3 loop reads CASSQGHSTDTQYF. The CDR3 coding sequence is TGTGCCAGCAGCCAAGGACATAGCACAGATACGCAGTATTTT.

This clone has a single count. The chain joins TRBV7-3 to TRBJ2-1, with 8 bases that match TRBD2. This CDR3 region has 16 residues. Germline V gene lookup returns CDR1 SGHTA and CDR2 FQGTGA. Trimming took 5 bases from V and 9 from J; bases not matched to a gene: 15. CDR3 loop: CASSRGGASGWGEQFF. The CDR3 bases are TGTGCCAGCAGCCGAGGGGGGGCTAGCGGGTGGGGTGAGCAGTTCTTC. Filled out from reference TRBV7-3 and TRBJ2-1, the complete variable domain reads GAGVSQTPSNKVTEKGKYVELRCDPISGHTALYWYRQSLGQGPEFLIYFQGTGAADDSGLPNDRFFAVRPEGSVSTLKIQRTERGDSAVYLCASSRGGASGWGEQFFGPGTRLTVL.

V and J are TRBV2 and TRBJ1-6; D not resolved. Per germline, CDR1 SNHLY and CDR2 FYNNEI. The CDR3 consists of 13 residues. Trimming took 11 bases from V and 4 from J, leaving 12 bases between them. The CDR3 sequence is CAGARGYNSPLHF. In DNA, the CDR3 is TGTGCCGGAGCGCGCGGGTATAATTCACCCCTCCACTTT.

The V and J genes are TRBV5-1 and TRBJ2-1; 8 nucleotides line up with TRBD2. The CDR3 runs to 12 residues. The V segment lost 6 bases and the J segment 10 bases; nucleotides outside the gene matches: 6. The germline V gene has CDR1 SGHRS and CDR2 YFSETQ. CDR3 region: CASNPGGTEQFF. The CDR3 DNA sequence: TGCGCCAGCAACCCGGGGGGGACAGAGCAGTTCTTC.

This clone has more than one count but fewer than ten. The V call is TRBV5-4, the J call TRBJ2-5; TRBD1 agrees at 7 bases. Matching the DNA end better, TRBJ2-7 makes the J call doubtful. CDR1 SGHNT and CDR2 YYREEE come from the germline V gene (reference sequence). The CDR3 covers 15 residues. The CDR3 spells CASSQTGVSSYEQYF. CDR3 in DNA: TGTGCCAGCAGTCAAACAGGGGTTAGCTCCTACGAGCAGTACTTC.

This chain uses TRBV9 with TRBJ1-5, with D perhaps matching TRBD1 (5 bases). Germline CDR1 is SGDLS and CDR2 is YYNGEE. CDR3 length equals 20 residues. V was cut by 2 bases and J by 3 bases, with 27 bases left in between. The CDR3 DNA is TGTGCCAGCAGCGTGAAGTCAGGGTTCGGCCTACCTTTAGCCAATCAGCCCCAGCATTTT. This codes for CASSVKSGFGLPLANQPQHF.

In this sample, this clone turned up once. The chain couples TRBV5-1 to TRBJ2-3, with a possible D match to TRBD1 (6 bases). The CDR3 covers 14 residues. Trimming took 3 bases from V and 4 from J, leaving 12 bases between them. Germline-derived CDR1 and CDR2 are SGHRS and YFSETQ. The CDR3 DNA is TGCGCCAGCAGCTCTCACAGGGATTCAGATACGCAGTATTTT. This gives the protein CASSSHRDSDTQYF.

The chain has TRBV7-2 and TRBJ1-1; D is undetermined. Germline V CDR1 and CDR2: SGHTA, FQGNSA. V lost 2 bases and J lost 6, with 10 bases in between. The CDR3 sequence is 13 residues long. CDR3 amino acids: CASSLPGLAEAFF. The CDR3 bases are TGTGCCAGCAGCTTACCAGGTCTGGCTGAAGCTTTCTTT.

As DNA, the CDR3 is TGTGCCAGCAGTGAACAGGGTTGGGAGCTGTTTTTT. Residues: CASSEQGWELFF. The V call is TRBV25-1, the J call TRBJ2-2; weak D call: TRBD1 (5 bases). The CDR3 contains 12 residues. V lost 2 bases, J lost 9 bases, and 7 bases lay in between. Germline-derived CDR1 and CDR2 are MGHDK and SYGVNS.